These 16 T cell receptor beta chains originate from one sample sequenced in a study of blood T cell repertoires in COVID-19. The table came from immunoSEQ multiplex PCR; TCRdb's copy has only in-frame clones and leaves some out. The table includes 300,000 to 500,000 clones, roughly 90% detected once. The specimen was PBMCs or T cells enriched from blood (not recorded which). The receptors were sampled from a woman in her 30s with acute COVID-19.

V usage is TRBV7-3 and J usage is TRBJ2-3; perhaps TRBD2 as D (6 bases). Deletions cut 5 bases from V and 4 bases from J, with 7 bases between. From germline, CDR1 is SGHTA and CDR2 FQGTGA. CDR3 length: 12 residues. CDR3 DNA: TGTGCCAGCAGCCCGGGGGCAGATACGCAGTATTTT. Translating gives CASSPGADTQYF.

V and J are TRBV6-2 or TRBV6-3 and TRBJ1-1; perhaps TRBD1 as D (5 bases). The ends were cut back, 2 bases at V and 6 bases at J, with 13 bases in the middle. The CDR3 runs 14 residues. Germline V gives CDR1 MNHEY, CDR2 SVGEGT. In DNA, the CDR3 is TGTGCCAGCAGTTACGGATCCGCAGGGCCTGAAGCTTTCTTT. Translated, it gives CASSYGSAGPEAFF.

This clone was observed a single time. This chain joins TRBV13 and TRBJ2-7; 7 bases match TRBD2. Germline V gene lookup returns CDR1 PRHDT and CDR2 FYEKMQ (reference sequence). V shed 5 bases, J shed 2 bases, and the junction held 9 bases outside the gene matches. The length of the CDR3 is 15 residues. The CDR3 protein is CASSPRGAGAYEQYF. The CDR3 bases are TGTGCCAGCAGCCCCCGTGGGGCGGGGGCCTACGAGCAGTACTTC.

This clone was picked up one time. The J gene is TRBJ1-6, the V gene TRBV7-3, with D uncertain. Trimming removed 8 bases at V and 3 bases at J, with 5 bases between. Germline CDR1 SGHTA, CDR2 FQGTGA. This CDR3 has 12 residues. CDR3 sequence: CASSGYNSPLHF. The CDR3 bases are TGTGCCAGCTCGGGCTATAATTCACCCCTCCACTTT.

The rearrangement joins TRBV24-1 to TRBJ1-1; 8 nucleotides line up with TRBD1. The CDR3 consists of 13 residues. V shed 11 bases, J shed 5 bases, and the junction held 9 bases outside the gene matches. Germline lookup yields CDR1 KGHDR and CDR2 SFDVKD. This CDR3 reads CASVRDRYTEAFF. The DNA for the CDR3 is TGTGCCAGCGTCCGGGACAGGTATACTGAAGCTTTCTTT.

The chain joins TRBV10-3 to TRBJ1-1; D call uncertain. Trimming took off 3 bases at V and 4 bases at J, with 9 bases between the two ends. Germline CDR1 reads ENHRY; CDR2 reads SYGVKD. CDR3 length: 13 residues. This CDR3 reads CAISDRGSTEAFF. Here the CDR3 DNA reads TGTGCCATCAGTGATCGGGGTTCCACTGAAGCTTTCTTT.

Only one count was recorded for this clone. This chain links TRBV5-1 with TRBJ2-7, with 7 bases aligning to TRBD1. The junction had 3 bases not matched to a gene; V was cut back by 2 bases and J by 1 base. The germline V gene has CDR1 SGHRS and CDR2 YFSETQ. This CDR3 has 14 residues. CDR3 nucleotide sequence: TGCGCCAGCAGCTTAGGGGGCAAATCCTACGAGCAGTACTTC. It codes for CASSLGGKSYEQYF.

The V gene is TRBV12-3 or TRBV12-4, the J gene TRBJ1-5; 9 nucleotides agree with TRBD1. There are 13 residues in the CDR3. V lost 6 bases and J lost 4; bases outside the gene matches: 1. The CDR3 loop is CASRGTGNQPQHF. The CDR3 nucleotides read TGTGCCAGCAGAGGGACAGGGAATCAGCCCCAGCATTTT.

This clone appeared a single time. The chain links TRBV2 to TRBJ2-5; 7 bases are a match to TRBD2. The V gene end was trimmed by 7 bases and the J gene end by 2 bases; junction bases not matched to a gene: 7. The CDR3 totals 14 residues. Germline-derived CDR1 and CDR2 are SNHLY and FYNNEI. CDR3 sequence: CASTSKGGQETQYF. The CDR3 DNA reads as TGTGCCAGCACCTCGAAGGGAGGGCAAGAGACCCAGTACTTC.

This sequence joins TRBV10-1 and TRBJ2-1, with unresolved D. The CDR3 consists of 13 residues. Germline values: CDR1 WNHNN, CDR2 SYGVQD (reference sequence). V was clipped by 6 bases and J by 0 bases, with 6 bases between them. Written as DNA, the CDR3 is TGCGCCAGCAGCCCAAACTCCTACAATGAGCAGTTCTTC. As protein: CASSPNSYNEQFF.

In its sample, this clone was seen many times. The chain couples TRBV24-1 to TRBJ2-2, with TRBD1 matching over 11 bases. The length of the CDR3 is 17 residues. The V gene's germline CDR1 is KGHDR and CDR2 SFDVKD. V was clipped by 3 bases and J by 1 base; unmatched bases: 3. As DNA, the CDR3 is TGTGCCACCAGTGATCTGGGACAGGGGGGGAACACCGGGGAGCTGTTTTTT. Translated: CATSDLGQGGNTGELFF.

In this sample, this clone turned up once. This chain uses TRBV10-2 with TRBJ1-6; possible D gene TRBD1, 5 bases. Germline V gives CDR1 WSHSY, CDR2 SAAADI. The CDR3 runs to 15 residues. V shed 6 bases and J shed 13 bases, with 22 bases lying between them. The CDR3: CASSDPIGGSGPLHF. In DNA form, the CDR3 reads TGCGCCAGCAGCGATCCCATTGGTGGTTCAGGGCCCCTCCACTTT.

The V and J genes are TRBV27 and TRBJ1-6, with unresolved D. Trimming took off 0 bases at V and 7 bases at J, with 4 bases between the two ends. The CDR3 has 13 amino acids. Germline CDR1 MNHEY, CDR2 SMNVEV (reference sequence). Here the CDR3 DNA reads TGTGCCAGCAGTTTATCGGCCAATTCACCCCTCCACTTT. It encodes CASSLSANSPLHF.

The CDR3 is CASSYPSYGTGYSPLHF. The CDR3 bases are TGTGCCAGCAGTTACCCATCATACGGGACAGGGTATTCACCCCTCCACTTT. The rearrangement links TRBV6-2 or TRBV6-3 to TRBJ1-6; 9 bases line up with TRBD1. Trimming at V came to 2 bases and at J to 8 bases, leaving 10 bases not matched to a gene. There are 17 residues in the CDR3. In germline, CDR1 is MNHEY, CDR2 SVGEGT.

The chain employs TRBV5-6 and TRBJ1-1; D is possibly TRBD1 (5 bases). The CDR3 covers 15 residues. Per the germline V gene, CDR1 is SGHDT and CDR2 is YYEEEE. V lost 1 base and J 5 bases, leaving 15 bases between the germline ends. The CDR3 reads CASSLLRPGWTEAFF. CDR3 bases: TGTGCCAGCAGCTTGCTGAGACCAGGGTGGACTGAAGCTTTCTTT.

V and J are TRBV11-2 and TRBJ2-1, with D possibly matching TRBD2 (6 bases). Trimming shortened V by 1 base and J by 2 bases, and 9 bases separated the two germline ends. There are 15 residues in the CDR3. Germline assignment: CDR1 SGHAT and CDR2 FQNNGV. This chain's CDR3 is CASSLGGGTYNEQFF. CDR3 sequence (DNA): TGTGCCAGCAGCTTAGGTGGGGGGACCTACAATGAGCAGTTCTTC. The whole variable domain, filled in from reference TRBV11-2 and TRBJ2-1, reads EAGVAQSPRYKIIEKRQSVAFWCNPISGHATLYWYQQILGQGPKLLIQFQNNGVVDDSQLPKDRFSAERLKGVDSTLKIQPAKLEDSAVYLCASSLGGGTYNEQFFGPGTRLTVL.